Detailed here is one T cell receptor beta chain. The protocol was immunoSEQ multiplex PCR, while the TCRdb copy is restricted to in-frame clones and leaves out a portion. The data show approximately 220,000 clones, 70% to 90% seen once. CDR3 length: 15 amino acids. Germline V gene sequence: CDR1 LNHDA, CDR2 SQIVND (reference sequence). The J segment lost 4 bases and the V segment lost 3 bases, leaving 6 bases of the junction unmatched. This specimen belongs to a study of blood T cell repertoires in COVID-19. The genes are TRBV19 and TRBJ2-3; TRBD1 agrees at 8 bases. This TCR derives from a woman in her thirties who had been exposed to COVID-19. What was sequenced was PBMCs or T cells enriched from blood (not recorded which). CDR3 nucleotide sequence: TGTGCCAGTAGTATTTCAGGGGGCGGCCCAGATACGCAGTATTTT. Translating it yields CASSISGGGPDTQYF.